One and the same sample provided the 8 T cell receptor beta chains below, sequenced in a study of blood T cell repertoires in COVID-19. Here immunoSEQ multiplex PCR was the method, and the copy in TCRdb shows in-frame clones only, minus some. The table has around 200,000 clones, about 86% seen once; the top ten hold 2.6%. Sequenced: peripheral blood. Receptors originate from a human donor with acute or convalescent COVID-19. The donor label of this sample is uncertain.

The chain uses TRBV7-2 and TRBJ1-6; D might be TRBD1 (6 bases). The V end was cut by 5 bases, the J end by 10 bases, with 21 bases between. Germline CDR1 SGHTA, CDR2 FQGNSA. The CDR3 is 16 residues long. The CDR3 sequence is CASSRPGGGLVSPLHF. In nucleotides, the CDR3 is TGTGCCAGCAGCCGGCCGGGAGGGGGACTGGTATCACCCCTCCACTTT.

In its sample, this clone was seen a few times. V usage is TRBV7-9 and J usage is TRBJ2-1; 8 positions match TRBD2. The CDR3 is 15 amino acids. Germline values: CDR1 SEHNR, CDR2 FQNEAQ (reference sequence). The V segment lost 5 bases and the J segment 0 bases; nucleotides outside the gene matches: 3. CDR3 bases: TGTGCCAGCAGCGCCGGGACTAGCTCCTACAATGAGCAGTTCTTC. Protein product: CASSAGTSSYNEQFF.

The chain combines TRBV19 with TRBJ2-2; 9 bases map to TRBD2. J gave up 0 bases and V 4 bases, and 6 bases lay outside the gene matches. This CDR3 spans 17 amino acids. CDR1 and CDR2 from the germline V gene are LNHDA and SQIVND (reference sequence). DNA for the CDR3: TGTGCCAGTAGTAGCCTAGCGGGACGATCGAACACCGGGGAGCTGTTTTTT. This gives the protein CASSSLAGRSNTGELFF.

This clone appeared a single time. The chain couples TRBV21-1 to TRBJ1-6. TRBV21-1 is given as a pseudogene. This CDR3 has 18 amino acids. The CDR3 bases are TGTGCCAGCAGCAAAAATCCAATCCTCCCGGCGGGGAATTCACCCCTCCACTTT. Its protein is CASSKNPILPAGNSPLHF.

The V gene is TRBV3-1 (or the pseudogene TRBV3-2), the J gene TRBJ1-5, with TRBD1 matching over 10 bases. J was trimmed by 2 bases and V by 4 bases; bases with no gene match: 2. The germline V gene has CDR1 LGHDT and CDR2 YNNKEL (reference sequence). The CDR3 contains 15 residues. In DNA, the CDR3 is TGTGCCAGCAGCCGAGGACAGGGGGGCAATCAGCCCCAGCATTTT. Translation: CASSRGQGGNQPQHF.

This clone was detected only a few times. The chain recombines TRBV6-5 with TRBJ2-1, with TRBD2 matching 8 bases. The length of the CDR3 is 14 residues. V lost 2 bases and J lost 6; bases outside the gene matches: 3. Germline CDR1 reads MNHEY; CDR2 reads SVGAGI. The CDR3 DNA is TGTGCCAGCAGTTACGGGGGACTAGGCAATGAGCAGTTCTTC. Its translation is CASSYGGLGNEQFF.

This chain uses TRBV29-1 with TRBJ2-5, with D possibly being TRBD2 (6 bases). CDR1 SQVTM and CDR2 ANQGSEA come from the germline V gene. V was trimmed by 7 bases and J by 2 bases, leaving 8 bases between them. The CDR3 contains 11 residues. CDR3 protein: CSAREQETQYF. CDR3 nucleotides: TGCAGCGCCCGGGAGCAAGAGACCCAGTACTTC.

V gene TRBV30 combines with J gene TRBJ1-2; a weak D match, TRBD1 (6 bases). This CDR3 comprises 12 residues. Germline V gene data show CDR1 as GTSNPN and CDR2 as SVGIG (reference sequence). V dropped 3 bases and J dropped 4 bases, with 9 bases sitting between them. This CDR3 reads CAWSRGLYGYTF. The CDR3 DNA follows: TGTGCCTGGAGCAGGGGCCTCTATGGCTACACCTTC.